This T cell receptor (beta chain) was sequenced in a study of post-analysis software for immune sequencing data. Overall study: As for disease course, relapsing-remitting, secondary progressive and progressive-relapsing multiple sclerosis were all included. General observations from the study: Included in a set of five TRBV segments more frequent in patients than controls were TRBV5-6, TRBV5-1 and TRBV20-1. When the samples were clustered directly with F measure, those that had been prepared in the same batch showed strong co-clustering. Compared against controls, patients with multiple sclerosis displayed significantly lower normalized Chao1 diversity.

Presence of unique molecular identifiers characterized the TCR beta cDNA libraries. T cells numbering about 1 to 11 million yielded roughly 0.5 million cDNA molecules. Each CDR3 protein gets one entry after TCRdb re-called the PCR reads with MiXCR. This repertoire shows approximately 690,000 distinct CDR3 sequences, 59% found once; its top ten account for about 11%. To note about this clonotype: No antigen is known for it.

J gave up 13 bases and V 5 bases, and 17 bases lay outside the gene matches. The CDR3 spans 16 residues. The chain links TRBV12-3 or TRBV12-4 to TRBJ2-1; 10 bases are a match to TRBD2. The receptor's source is a girl between 2 and 10 years old with multiple sclerosis. The material sequenced was blood. As DNA, the CDR3 is TGTGCCAGCAGTCGAAGCGGGGGGGTATCCCAAGAGACCCAGTTCTTC. It codes for CASSRSGGVSQETQFF.